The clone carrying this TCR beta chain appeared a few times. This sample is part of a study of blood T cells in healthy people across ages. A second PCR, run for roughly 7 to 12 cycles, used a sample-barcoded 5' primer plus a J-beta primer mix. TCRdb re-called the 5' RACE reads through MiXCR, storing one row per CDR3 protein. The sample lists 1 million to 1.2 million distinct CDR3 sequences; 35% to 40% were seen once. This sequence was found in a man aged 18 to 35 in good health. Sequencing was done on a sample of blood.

DNA of the CDR3: TGTGCCATCAGCCCCGGGACCGCCGGCACAGATACGCAGTATTTT. Protein sequence: CAISPGTAGTDTQYF. The V and J genes are TRBV10-3 and TRBJ2-3; D may correspond to TRBD1 or TRBD2 (5 bases each). V lost 6 bases, J lost 1 base, and 14 bases lay in between. Germline V lookup: CDR1 ENHRY, CDR2 SYGVKD. CDR3 size: 15 residues.